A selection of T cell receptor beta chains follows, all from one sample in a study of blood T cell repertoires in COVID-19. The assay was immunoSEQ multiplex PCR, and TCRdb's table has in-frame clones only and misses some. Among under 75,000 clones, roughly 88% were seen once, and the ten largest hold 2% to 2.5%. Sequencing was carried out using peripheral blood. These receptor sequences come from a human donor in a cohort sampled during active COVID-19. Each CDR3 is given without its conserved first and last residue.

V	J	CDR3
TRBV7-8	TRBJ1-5	ASGGLRRQPQH
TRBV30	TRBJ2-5	AWSGQQETQY
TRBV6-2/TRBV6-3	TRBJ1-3	ASSDDMTSGNTIY
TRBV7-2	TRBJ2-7	ASSPLAGVSYEQY
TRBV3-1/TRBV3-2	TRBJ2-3	ASSSGSSSTDTQY
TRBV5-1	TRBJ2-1	ASSFWGLAGGPGNEQF
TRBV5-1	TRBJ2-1	ASSLRYGSSYNEQF
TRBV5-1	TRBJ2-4	ASSDAGQGENIQY
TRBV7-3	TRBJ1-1	ASSPIGGMNTEAF
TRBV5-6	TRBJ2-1	ASSVVYNEQF
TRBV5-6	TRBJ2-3	ASSLFGTDTQY
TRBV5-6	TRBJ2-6	ASSLRGTGREGLT
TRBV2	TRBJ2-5	ASSDDRVQETQY
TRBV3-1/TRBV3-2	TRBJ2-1	ASSLRGGAYNEQF
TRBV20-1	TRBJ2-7	SAREQAEQY
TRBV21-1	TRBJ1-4	ATEPFSLDRGFEKLF
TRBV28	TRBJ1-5	ASSPLQTGSNNQPQH
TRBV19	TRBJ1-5	ASSINSPNQPQH
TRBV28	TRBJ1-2	ASSSGTGTIYGYT
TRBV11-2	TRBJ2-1	ASSLGLEQF
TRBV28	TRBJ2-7	ASSISGQSTYEQY
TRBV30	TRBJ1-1	AWSGPGGPNTEAF
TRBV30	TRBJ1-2	AWSPGGPNYGYT
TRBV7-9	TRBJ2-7	ASSHHRGRDVNEQY
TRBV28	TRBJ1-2	ASRGGYGYT
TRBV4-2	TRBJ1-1	ASSQVGATGGTEAF
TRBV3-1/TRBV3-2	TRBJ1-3	ASSHQETGGKNTIY
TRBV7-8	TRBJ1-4	ASSLSTGTVNEKLF
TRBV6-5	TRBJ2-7	ASRGARQGDYEQY
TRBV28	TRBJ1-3	ASSLGLSGNTIY
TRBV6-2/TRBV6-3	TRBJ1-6	ASSDGHKNNSPLH
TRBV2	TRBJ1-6	ASSLGTGNSPLH
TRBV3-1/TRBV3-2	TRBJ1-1	ASSREGRGEAF
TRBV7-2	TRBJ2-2	ASSLEGGTWTGELF
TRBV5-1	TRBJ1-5	ASSLEVRWTASNQPQH
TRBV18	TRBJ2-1	ASSLRGDSNEQF
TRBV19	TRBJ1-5	ATTGDRGSQPQH
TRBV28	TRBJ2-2	ASSNGQGNTGELF
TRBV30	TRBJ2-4	AWSVAGSGGVQNIQY
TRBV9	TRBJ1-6	ASSATGGLNSPLH
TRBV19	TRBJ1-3	ASAGSGNTIY
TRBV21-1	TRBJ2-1	ASDSASEQF
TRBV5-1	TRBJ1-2	ASSLSTANYGYT
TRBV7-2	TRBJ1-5	ASSPEMDQPQH
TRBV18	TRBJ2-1	ASRTSGGLDNEQF